Detailed here is one T cell receptor (beta chain). The antigen is not known. The V and J ends lost 4 bases and 0 bases respectively, with 10 bases between them. There are 14 residues in the CDR3. Germline CDR1 and CDR2: MDHEN and SYDVKM. This entry belongs to a study of CD8 T cells in Susac syndrome. Study-level background: Intravenous immunoglobulin alone or corticosteroids were being given to patients with Susac syndrome at blood draw, unless they were therapy-naive. Overall study results and limits: Individuals included in the TCR sequencing and HLA analysis were acknowledged by the study to be relatively few in number. The authors found no clonal expansion in Susac syndrome CD4+ T cell repertoires.

Random hexamers served to reverse transcribe about 0.5 to 1 ug RNA. TCRdb passed the immunoSEQ multiplex PCR reads through MiXCR, listing each CDR3 protein once. Of about 170,000 distinct CDR3 sequences listed, more than 95% were seen once; the top ten hold 0.1% to 0.15%. TEMRA cells were enriched by FACS, while CD8+ and CD4+ T cells were obtained through a negative isolation that was performed magnetically. This sequence joins TRBV28 and TRBJ2-7, with a weak D call TRBD1 (6 bases). Sequenced material: CD4+ T cells from PBMCs. This clonotype was obtained from a human donor with Susac syndrome. CDR3 residues: CASSSGQSSYEQYF. CDR3 DNA: TGTGCCAGCAGTTCCGGACAGAGCTCCTACGAGCAGTACTTC.